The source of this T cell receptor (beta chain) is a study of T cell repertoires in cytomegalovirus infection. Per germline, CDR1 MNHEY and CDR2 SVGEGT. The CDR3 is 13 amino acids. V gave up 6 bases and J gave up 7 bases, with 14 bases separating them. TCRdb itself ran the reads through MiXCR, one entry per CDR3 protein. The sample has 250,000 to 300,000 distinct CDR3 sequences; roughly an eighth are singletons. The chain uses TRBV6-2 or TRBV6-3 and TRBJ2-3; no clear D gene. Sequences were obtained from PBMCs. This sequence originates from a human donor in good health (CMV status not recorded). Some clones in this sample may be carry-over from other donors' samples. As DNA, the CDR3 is TGTGCCAGCAGCCAACCAATCGCCCATACGCAGTATTTT. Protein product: CASSQPIAHTQYF.